Shown below are 8 T cell receptor beta chains from a single sample sequenced in a study of blood T cell repertoires in COVID-19. Assay used: immunoSEQ multiplex PCR; TCRdb lists only in-frame clones, some missing. The sample yields roughly 130,000 clones, 80% to 90% seen once. The specimen was PBMCs or T cells enriched from blood (not recorded which). These receptors were obtained from a woman aged 50 to 65 who had recovered from COVID-19.

The chain uses TRBV10-3 and TRBJ1-3, with D possibly matching TRBD1 (5 bases). V was clipped by 6 bases and J by 2 bases, with 5 bases between them. CDR1 and CDR2 from the germline V gene are ENHRY and SYGVKD. The CDR3 has 12 amino acids. In DNA form, the CDR3 reads TGTGCCATCAGAGGGGCTGGAAACACCATATATTTT. As protein: CAIRGAGNTIYF.

This clone was seen only once. The CDR3 region has the DNA TGTGCCAGCAGACCGAGGACAGGGTCGATTTCACCCCTCCACTTT. Translation: CASRPRTGSISPLHF. This chain links TRBV6-5 with TRBJ1-6; 8 nucleotides match TRBD1. This CDR3 region has 15 residues. Per germline, CDR1 MNHEY and CDR2 SVGAGI. The ends lost 6 bases at V and 9 bases at J; junction bases unmatched: 10.

The chain employs TRBV27 and TRBJ2-5; 9 positions match TRBD1. The germline gives CDR1 MNHEY, CDR2 SMNVEV (reference sequence). The CDR3 consists of 13 residues. The trim removed 5 bases at V and 4 bases at J, leaving 2 bases unmatched. The CDR3: CASSGQGRETQYF. CDR3 bases: TGTGCCAGCAGTGGACAGGGGAGAGAGACCCAGTACTTC.

The sample holds a few counts of this clone. This chain uses TRBV12-3 or TRBV12-4 with TRBJ1-1; weak D call: TRBD1 (5 bases). There are 12 residues in the CDR3. V lost 10 bases to trimming and J lost 5 bases, with 14 bases between them. The CDR3 loop reads CATSRVATEAFF. CDR3 in DNA: TGTGCCACCTCCAGGGTTGCGACTGAAGCTTTCTTT.

The CDR3 loop is CASSFPAGGVGELFF. CDR3 sequence (DNA): TGTGCCAGCAGCTTTCCAGCGGGGGGTGTCGGGGAGCTGTTTTTT. The chain couples TRBV7-2 to TRBJ2-2, with 9 bases lining up with TRBD2. CDR1 and CDR2 (germline): SGHTA, FQGNSA. Unmatched junction bases numbered 6, after V lost 3 bases and J lost 7 bases. CDR3 length: 15 residues.

CDR3 sequence reads: CASSLVGGGAETQYF. Here the CDR3 DNA reads TGCGCCAGCAGCTTGGTAGGCGGGGGGGCTGAGACCCAGTACTTC. This chain connects TRBV5-1 to TRBJ2-5, with TRBD2 identical over 9 bases. Looked up from germline, CDR1 is SGHRS and CDR2 is YFSETQ. With 0 bases clipped from V and 5 bases from J, the junction kept 5 bases outside the gene matches. CDR3 length: 15 amino acids. The full variable domain, in which reference TRBV5-1 and TRBJ2-5 provide the parts outside the CDR3, is KAGVTQTPRYLIKTRGQQVTLSCSPISGHRSVSWYQQTPGQGLQFLFEYFSETQRNKGNFPGRFSGRQFSNSRSEMNVSTLELGDSALYLCASSLVGGGAETQYFGPGTRLLVL.

The V call is TRBV6-5, the J call TRBJ2-1, with TRBD2 matching over 11 bases. There are 15 residues in the CDR3. V shed 10 bases, J shed 0 bases, and the junction held 5 bases outside the gene matches. Germline CDR1 reads MNHEY; CDR2 reads SVGAGI. CDR3 DNA: TGTGCCACGCTTAGCGGGGGGGCCTCCTACAATGAGCAGTTCTTC. Protein: CATLSGGASYNEQFF.

The rearrangement uses TRBV5-1 and TRBJ2-5, with TRBD2 matching over 10 bases. This CDR3 comprises 14 residues. Germline-derived CDR1 and CDR2 are SGHRS and YFSETQ. V lost 2 bases and J lost 4; bases outside the gene matches: 2. The CDR3 nucleotides read TGCGCCAGCAGCTTAGCGGGGGGGCCAGAGACCCAGTACTTC. Its translation: CASSLAGGPETQYF.